This TCR beta chain stems from a study of human T cells and chemical hapten exposure (TCRdb year 2021). About the investigation overall: For sensitization, 2% DPC in acetone was applied to an approximately 2 cm by approximately 2 cm area of upper inner arm skin. Throughout the study period of about 22 weeks, patients also received therapeutic DPC doses to the scalp every week. Patch testing on the upper back used Finn chambers containing 0.01% DPC, with scoring done after 6 days according to International Contact Dermatitis Research Group standards. Alopecia areata with under or over 50% scalp involvement, alopecia totalis and alopecia universalis were represented in the patient cohort, which was mostly female. The libraries were sequenced as a pool, and the TCR yield per sample differed mostly because of small variations in library volumes within the pool. This study followed changes in the peripheral blood TCR repertoire in vivo during primary and secondary sensitization of alopecia patients to the hapten diphenylcyclopropenone (DPC). Blood samples were taken from patients before sensitization (week 0) and at 2, 6 and about 24 weeks after DPC sensitization. Under 30 alopecia patients gave blood for TCR sequencing at one to four time points (pre-sensitization, 2, 6 and 24 weeks).

Comments on this clonotype: Its cognate antigen has yet to be identified. No base qualities exist here, and no much larger clone lies one base off it.

In the paper's terms, the time point label means: patch test 1, 2 weeks after DPC sensitization. What the treatment or condition label conveys for this sample: therapeutic diphenylcyclopropenone sensitization with weekly scalp DPC. Blood at each patch-test visit was drawn before the patch test was applied. Patients were considered eligible if aged 18 to 70, diagnosed with alopecia and deemed suitable for DPC therapy, and patients were excluded if pregnant. Total RNA was extracted from unfractionated whole blood that had been collected in Tempus Blood RNA tubes. The full study reports these points: Because every patient had alopecia, a presumed autoimmune disease, the patients' immune response might differ from that of healthy individuals. Patch test score correlated positively with the number of PT1 expanded TCRs, reaching significance at thresholds 8, 16 and 32 but not at 4. Expanded TCRs formed significantly more large CDR3 similarity clusters than pre-sensitization or healthy control sets, consistent with antigen-driven responses. Repeated subsampling changed both the strength of the expansion versus patch-test correlation and the threshold at which the correlation became significant. The number of TCRs above 1 in 1000 frequency did not change with DPC sensitization; there was no evidence of global repertoire structure alterations.

The library was made by RACE. Sequencing took place on a NextSeq 500. During library preparation, unique molecular identifiers were attached to individual cDNA molecules so that TCRs could be counted in a quantitative, reproducible way. For every blood RNA sample, sequencing covered both the TCR alpha and TCR beta chains. In the original analysis: The median number of TCRs per sample was roughly 100,000, ranging from roughly 23,224 to 690,600. The Decombinator software suite was used to annotate V, J and CDR3 in the TCR reads. For PS versus PT1 abundance plots, all samples were subsampled to the same number of TCRs (28,000). TCRs were defined as expanded if absent before sensitization and observed at least eight times at the 2-week time point. Starting from the raw public reads, TCRdb applied fastp trimming at Q25, assembled clones with MiXCR and retained in-frame beta chains. Each entry is one CDR3 protein sequence, shown with its most common DNA and genes. The V and J calls, along with clone size, are taken from TCRdb and not from the paper's own processing. The sample table shows some 350,000 distinct CDR3 sequences, and roughly 6.9% are seen once. Of the sample, around 8.2% falls within the top ten clones.

The CDR3 sequence holds 13 residues, the cysteine and phenylalanine included. Only the CDR3 DNA is retained, 39 bases long and in frame from the first base. Taken from the germline V gene, the CDR1 and CDR2 loops are SGHTA and FQGNSA. Trimming removed 1 base from V and 9 bases from J, leaving 11 bases between the germline ends. The chain was built from TRBV7-2 and TRBJ2-3; the D gene identity is not certain. The sequence derives from a woman aged 18-35 years with alopecia areata. Some clones in this sample may be carry-over from other donors' samples. This specimen was whole blood, taken in connection with sensitization to the hapten diphenylcyclopropenone (DPC). The CDR3 in this case is CASSLDTFKTQYF. Here is the DNA: TGTGCCAGCAGCTTAGACACCTTCAAGACGCAGTATTTT.